Each of the 16 T cell receptor beta chains below was sequenced from the same sample in a study of cytomegalovirus exposure and HLA in healthy donors. In the PCR, 60 Vbeta and 13 Jbeta primers were used. Libraries were prepared by immunoSEQ multiplex PCR; TCRdb keeps only in-frame clonotypes and omits some of them. The table shows about 140,000 clones, with roughly 79% occurring only once. The sample taken for sequencing was PBMCs. The receptors stem from a male donor in good health and CMV-seronegative.

This chain links TRBV5-1 with TRBJ2-2; D not certain. The CDR3 loop spans 14 amino acids. The germline V gene encodes CDR1 SGHRS and CDR2 YFSETQ. Trimming stripped 4 bases from V and 2 bases from J, with 9 bases between. The CDR3 spells CASSPGFNTGELFF. DNA of the CDR3: TGCGCCAGCAGCCCCGGTTTCAACACCGGGGAGCTGTTTTTT.

V and J are TRBV9 and TRBJ2-7, with a possible D match to TRBD2 (5 bases). The CDR3 spans 14 residues. Trimming pared 0 bases from V and 2 bases from J, leaving 9 bases between. Germline CDR1 and CDR2: SGDLS and YYNGEE. The CDR3 protein is CASSVGQTTYEQYF. CDR3 bases: TGTGCCAGCAGCGTAGGGCAGACTACCTACGAGCAGTACTTC.

This chain uses TRBV4-3 with TRBJ2-2; perhaps TRBD1 as D (5 bases). With 4 bases removed from V and 5 bases from J, the gap between germline ends came to 11 bases. In germline, CDR1 is LGHNA, CDR2 YSLEER. CDR3 length: 14 amino acids. CDR3 protein: CASSRNRWTGELFF. The DNA of the CDR3 is TGCGCCAGCAGCCGAAACAGGTGGACCGGGGAGCTGTTTTTT.

This clone was picked up a small number of times. This rearrangement joins TRBV27 to TRBJ2-5; 9 bases agree with TRBD1. Germline CDR1 and CDR2: MNHEY and SMNVEV (reference sequence). V lost 3 bases and J lost 5; bases outside the gene matches: 4. The CDR3 runs 14 residues. CDR3 amino acids: CASSLDRGGETQYF. In nucleotides, the CDR3 is TGTGCCAGCAGTTTGGACAGGGGAGGGGAGACCCAGTACTTC.

The rearrangement links TRBV5-1 to TRBJ1-1, with D possibly being TRBD1 (5 bases). The germline gives CDR1 SGHRS, CDR2 YFSETQ. With 3 bases removed from V and 1 base from J, the gap between germline ends came to 13 bases. There are 15 residues in the CDR3. The CDR3 DNA reads as TGCGCCAGCAGCTCGACAGTCTTGAAGAACACTGAAGCTTTCTTT. Protein product: CASSSTVLKNTEAFF.

The CDR3 is CASSQELAGGYSYEQYF. In DNA, the CDR3 is TGCGCCAGCAGCCAAGAACTAGCGGGGGGTTACTCCTACGAGCAGTACTTC. The gene calls are TRBV4-1 and TRBJ2-7; 12 bases align to TRBD2. This CDR3 region has 17 residues. V trimming: 0 bases; J trimming: 0 bases; junction bases outside the gene matches: 3. Germline CDR1 is MGHRA and CDR2 is YSYEKL.

The chain joins TRBV5-1 to TRBJ1-2; the match to TRBD1 covers 7 bases. V was pared by 0 bases and J by 8 bases, with 10 bases of the junction left unmatched. The CDR3 extends over 15 amino acids. Germline-derived CDR1 and CDR2 are SGHRS and YFSETQ. The DNA of the CDR3 is TGCGCCAGCAGCTTGGAGGGGGCAGAAAGCCGGGGCTACACCTTC. This translates into CASSLEGAESRGYTF.

V gene TRBV6-5 combines with J gene TRBJ1-5; TRBD1 aligns across 7 bases. Trimming removed 5 bases from V and 5 bases from J; junction bases left unmatched: 9. Germline values: CDR1 MNHEY, CDR2 SVGAGI. The CDR3 consists of 15 residues. The DNA of the CDR3 is TGTGCCAGCAGTCCGAAGAGGGGGCGAGATCAGCCCCAGCATTTT. It translates to CASSPKRGRDQPQHF.

This chain links TRBV15 with TRBJ2-7; maybe TRBD1 (6 bases). The V end lost 3 bases, the J end lost 3 bases, and 9 bases lay between the germline ends. Germline CDR1 is LNHNV and CDR2 is YYDKDF (reference sequence). This CDR3 has 13 residues. The CDR3 DNA is TGTGCCACCAGCAGTACAGGGTTCTACGAGCAGTACTTC. Amino acid sequence: CATSSTGFYEQYF.

This clone was observed a few times. The chain joins TRBV4-1 to TRBJ1-4; maybe TRBD1 (6 bases). CDR1 and CDR2 from the germline V gene are MGHRA and YSYEKL. V lost 0 bases and J 11 bases, leaving 10 bases between the germline ends. The CDR3 contains 13 residues. CDR3 coding DNA: TGCGCCAGCAGCCAAGATGGGGGCCGGAAACTGTTTTTT. This codes for CASSQDGGRKLFF.

This chain joins TRBV6-5 and TRBJ1-2; 8 nucleotides match TRBD1. CDR1 MNHEY and CDR2 SVGAGI come from the germline V gene. V gave up 5 bases and J gave up 3 bases; unmatched junction bases: 5. This CDR3 has 14 amino acids. The CDR3, as DNA: TGTGCCAGCAGTCCCAGGACAGGGCACTATGGCTACACCTTC. This gives the protein CASSPRTGHYGYTF.

The chain uses TRBV6-5 and TRBJ1-1; D uncertain. The CDR3 is made up of 13 amino acids. Germline V gene sequence: CDR1 MNHEY, CDR2 SVGAGI. V gave up 2 bases and J gave up 6 bases, with 10 bases separating them. The CDR3 sequence: CASSYLAMAEAFF. CDR3 sequence (DNA): TGTGCCAGCAGTTACCTAGCAATGGCTGAAGCTTTCTTT.

The chain carries TRBV5-5 and TRBJ2-5, with 8 bases lining up with TRBD1. Germline V gene data show CDR1 as SGHKS and CDR2 as YYEKEE (reference sequence). CDR3 length: 16 residues. Losses at the gene ends were 0 bases for V and 1 base for J; bases not matched to a gene: 5. The CDR3 region is CASSLVAGGGQETQYF. The CDR3 coding sequence is TGTGCCAGCAGCTTGGTTGCAGGGGGCGGCCAAGAGACCCAGTACTTC.

The chain uses TRBV19 and TRBJ2-7; 7 bases agree with TRBD1. Germline values: CDR1 LNHDA, CDR2 SQIVND (reference sequence). This CDR3 comprises 14 residues. V lost 3 bases and J lost 0; bases outside the gene matches: 2. CDR3: CASSITGDSYEQYF. CDR3 nucleotides: TGTGCCAGTAGTATTACAGGGGACTCCTACGAGCAGTACTTC.

This clone was observed a single time. This sequence joins TRBV7-8 and TRBJ1-1; D is possibly TRBD1 (5 bases). The germline V and J ends were trimmed by 1 base and 11 bases, with 14 bases remaining between them. This CDR3 spans 13 amino acids. Germline-derived CDR1 and CDR2 are SGHVS and FQNEAQ. CDR3 protein: CASSLEAGRRAFF. CDR3 coding DNA: TGTGCCAGCAGCTTAGAGGCAGGGAGGCGTGCTTTCTTT. Drawing the rest from reference TRBV7-8 and TRBJ1-1, the complete variable domain is GAGVSQSPRYKVAKRGQDVALRCDPISGHVSLFWYQQALGQGPEFLTYFQNEAQLDKSGLPSDRFFAERPEGSVSTLKIQRTQQEDSAVYLCASSLEAGRRAFFGQGTRLTVV.

V usage is TRBV9 and J usage is TRBJ2-4; D is possibly TRBD1 (7 bases). This CDR3 has 17 residues. From germline, CDR1 is SGDLS and CDR2 YYNGEE. V shed 3 bases and J shed 0 bases, with 16 bases lying between them. Here the CDR3 reads CASSGGDSGTAKNIQYF. The CDR3 coding sequence is TGTGCCAGCAGCGGGGGGGACAGCGGAACAGCCAAAAACATTCAGTACTTC.